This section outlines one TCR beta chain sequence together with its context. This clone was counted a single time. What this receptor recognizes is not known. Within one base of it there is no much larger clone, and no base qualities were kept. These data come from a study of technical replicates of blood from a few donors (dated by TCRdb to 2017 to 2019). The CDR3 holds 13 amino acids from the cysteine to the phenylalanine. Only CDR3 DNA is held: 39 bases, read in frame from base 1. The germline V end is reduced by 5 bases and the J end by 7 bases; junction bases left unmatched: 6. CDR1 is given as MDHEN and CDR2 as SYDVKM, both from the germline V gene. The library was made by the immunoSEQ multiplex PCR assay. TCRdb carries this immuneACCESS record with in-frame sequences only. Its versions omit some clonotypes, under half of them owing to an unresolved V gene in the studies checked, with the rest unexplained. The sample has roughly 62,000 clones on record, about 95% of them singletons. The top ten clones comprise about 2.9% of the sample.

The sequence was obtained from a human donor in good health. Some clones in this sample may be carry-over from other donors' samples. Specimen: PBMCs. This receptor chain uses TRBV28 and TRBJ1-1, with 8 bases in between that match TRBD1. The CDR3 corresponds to CASSTQGQVEAFF. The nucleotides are TGTGCCAGCAGTACCCAGGGACAGGTTGAAGCTTTCTTT. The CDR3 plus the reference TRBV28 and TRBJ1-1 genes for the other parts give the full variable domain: DVKVTQSSRYLVKRTGEKVFLECVQDMDHENMFWYRQDPGLGLRLIYFSYDVKMKEKGDIPEGYSVSREKKERFSLILESASTNQTSMYLCASSTQGQVEAFFGQGTRLTVV.